The 24 T cell receptor beta chains given below trace back to one sample, sequenced in a study of response to subunit inactivated influenza vaccine. In TCRdb, the RT-PCR reads were re-called with MiXCR into one record per CDR3 protein. The repertoire includes roughly 570,000 distinct CDR3 sequences, 10% to 15% of them detected once, and roughly 13% sits in the top ten. The sample in question was PBMCs from blood, obtained around seven weeks after vaccination. The receptors shown here come from a man between 45 and 60 years old who received an inactivated influenza vaccine.

This chain joins TRBV3-1 and TRBJ2-3, with 7 bases lining up with TRBD2. V was clipped by 1 base and J by 5 bases; unmatched bases: 0. The CDR3 is 13 residues long. Looked up from germline, CDR1 is LGHDT and CDR2 is YNNKEL (reference sequence). In nucleotides, the CDR3 is TGTGCCAGCAGCCAAGGGACTAGAGATACGCAGTATTTT. Translation: CASSQGTRDTQYF.

The rearrangement links TRBV20-1 to TRBJ2-1; TRBD2 matches 10 bases. The CDR3 contains 16 residues. The germline gives CDR1 DFQATT, CDR2 SNEGSKA (reference sequence). Losses at the gene ends were 3 bases for V and 9 bases for J; bases not matched to a gene: 14. The CDR3 bases are TGCAGTGCTAGGACCGAAAGCGGGGGGGCCTTTACTGAGCAGTTCTTC. Amino acids: CSARTESGGAFTEQFF.

This clonotype has a count of ten or more. The CDR3 DNA reads as TGCAGCGCCCGGACAGGGGATGTCACTGAAGCTTTCTTT. Its protein product is CSARTGDVTEAFF. V usage is TRBV29-1 and J usage is TRBJ1-1; the match to TRBD1 covers 9 bases. The ends lost 7 bases at V and 4 bases at J; junction bases unmatched: 7. Germline CDR1 and CDR2: SQVTM and ANQGSEA. CDR3 length equals 13 residues.

This clonotype showed up just a few times. The gene calls are TRBV6-5 and TRBJ2-7; 12 nucleotides line up with TRBD1. V was clipped by 4 bases and J by 5 bases; unmatched bases: 9. This CDR3 region has 16 residues. The germline gives CDR1 MNHEY, CDR2 SVGAGI. CDR3 sequence: CASSLTPGQGADEQYF. The CDR3 nucleotides are TGTGCCAGCAGTTTAACTCCGGGACAGGGGGCCGACGAGCAGTACTTC.

V and J are TRBV21-1 and TRBJ2-5; TRBD2 is the table's D call and was not checked against the DNA. TRBV21-1 is listed as a pseudogene. CDR3 length: 12 residues. The CDR3 bases are TGTGCCAACCTGAGCGGGAGAGAGACCCAGTACTTC. This encodes CANLSGRETQYF.

The chain couples TRBV6-5 to TRBJ2-7, with D uncertain. The CDR3 length is 13 residues. V shed 2 bases and J shed 3 bases, with 8 bases lying between them. The germline V gene encodes CDR1 MNHEY and CDR2 SVGAGI. The DNA of the CDR3 is TGTGCCAGCAGTTACAACGCAGTCTACGAGCAGTACTTC. This sequence encodes CASSYNAVYEQYF.

There are a few counts of this clonotype. The V and J genes are TRBV11-2 and TRBJ2-5; no reliable D call. Trimming took 4 bases from V and 1 from J, leaving 10 bases between them. This CDR3 has 14 amino acids. Germline-derived CDR1 and CDR2 are SGHAT and FQNNGV. The CDR3 sequence is CASSSPGLQETQYF. DNA for the CDR3: TGTGCCAGCAGCTCCCCGGGCCTCCAAGAGACCCAGTACTTC.

The genes are TRBV27 and TRBJ2-3, with D perhaps matching TRBD2 (7 bases). Trimming removed 8 bases from V and 3 bases from J, with 21 bases in between. The CDR3 covers 16 residues. Looked up from germline, CDR1 is MNHEY and CDR2 is SMNVEV (reference sequence). The CDR3 protein is CASQNFIGGRTDTQYF. Written as DNA, the CDR3 is TGTGCCAGCCAAAATTTTATCGGGGGGCGGACAGATACGCAGTATTTT.

V and J are TRBV20-1 and TRBJ1-6; D is ambiguous. The CDR3 is 13 residues long. Trimming removed 0 bases at V and 7 bases at J, with 7 bases between. Germline V gene sequence: CDR1 DFQATT, CDR2 SNEGSKA (reference sequence). The CDR3 DNA follows: TGCAGTGCTAGAGATCCCGAAAATTCACCCCTCCACTTT. It is translated as CSARDPENSPLHF.

Comment on this clonotype: The junction does not match germline at one end; this may be a read error. The gene calls are TRBV5-1 and TRBJ2-2, with a weak D call TRBD2 (6 bases). This CDR3 has 15 residues. The germline gives CDR1 SGHRS, CDR2 YFSETQ. The CDR3 region is CASSRDGGNTGELFF. The CDR3 coding sequence is TGCGCGAGCAGCCGGGACGGGGGTAACACCGGGGAGCTGTTTTTT.

This clonotype was seen ten or more times. The chain carries TRBV5-1 and TRBJ1-3, with D perhaps matching TRBD1 (5 bases). CDR1 and CDR2 (germline): SGHRS, YFSETQ. V gave up 0 bases and J gave up 8 bases, with 24 bases separating them. The length of the CDR3 is 18 residues. The DNA for the CDR3 is TGCGCCAGCAGCTTGGAAGGCCTGGTGCAGGGCGCAAGGGACACCATATATTTT. It is translated as CASSLEGLVQGARDTIYF.

A few counts support this clonotype. The chain joins TRBV15 to TRBJ2-7, with TRBD2 matching 14 bases. With 1 base clipped from V and 3 bases from J, the junction kept 5 bases outside the gene matches. The CDR3 has 17 residues. Germline V lookup: CDR1 LNHNV, CDR2 YYDKDF (reference sequence). CDR3 sequence (DNA): TGTGCCACCAGCAGAGCTTTGGGGACTAGCGGGAGCTACGAGCAGTACTTC. It is translated as CATSRALGTSGSYEQYF.

This clonotype has only a few counts. The V gene is TRBV3-1, the J gene TRBJ2-3; D gene ambiguous. Germline V gene data show CDR1 as LGHDT and CDR2 as YNNKEL (reference sequence). The CDR3 runs to 12 residues. Deletions cut 1 base from V and 10 bases from J, with 9 bases between. The DNA of the CDR3 is TGTGCCAGCAGCCAAGGAGCCCCGCCGCAGTATTTT. This sequence encodes CASSQGAPPQYF.

Concerning this clonotype: One end of the junction is discordant with germline, which a read error may explain. The V gene is TRBV11-2, the J gene TRBJ2-7; D possibly corresponds to TRBD2 (6 bases). The germline CDR1 and CDR2 sequences are SGHAT and FQNNGV. The CDR3 contains 16 residues. The CDR3 DNA reads TGTGCCAGCAGTTTAGGGGAGGCGGGGAAAGGCTACGAGCAGTACTTC. Protein sequence: CASSLGEAGKGYEQYF.

The chain is built from TRBV15 and TRBJ2-1, with 8 bases aligning to TRBD1. Germline lookup yields CDR1 LNHNV and CDR2 YYDKDF (reference sequence). This CDR3 spans 15 amino acids. Germline trimming cut 1 base from V and 10 bases from J; bases unmatched to any gene: 9. CDR3 sequence: CATSRATGGPVEQFF. In nucleotides, the CDR3 is TGTGCCACCAGCAGAGCTACAGGGGGTCCCGTCGAGCAGTTCTTC.

The chain links TRBV20-1 to TRBJ1-6; D gene unclear. Germline CDR1 is DFQATT and CDR2 is SNEGSKA (reference sequence). CDR3 length: 12 residues. Between the trimmed V and J ends, which lost 4 bases and 4 bases, there was a span of 5 bases. The CDR3 DNA reads TGCAGTGCTACGGGGTATAATTCACCCCTCCACTTT. This gives the protein CSATGYNSPLHF.

The J gene is TRBJ2-7, the V gene TRBV29-1, with TRBD2 matching 7 bases. Germline values: CDR1 SQVTM, CDR2 ANQGSEA. This CDR3 has 12 residues. V lost 5 bases to trimming and J lost 2 bases; unmatched junction nucleotides: 3. CDR3 nucleotides: TGCAGCGTTTTTGGACTAGCCTACGAGCAGTACTTC. It translates to CSVFGLAYEQYF.

In this sample, this clonotype turned up a few times. The chain uses TRBV11-2 and TRBJ2-1; possibly TRBD1 for D (7 bases). This CDR3 comprises 16 residues. Deletions cut 2 bases from V and 8 bases from J, with 19 bases between. Germline loops: CDR1 SGHAT, CDR2 FQNNGV. CDR3 region: CASSLPEQGGWYEQFF. As DNA, the CDR3 is TGTGCCAGCAGCTTACCGGAGCAGGGGGGTTGGTATGAGCAGTTCTTC.

This clonotype was counted many times. The chain recombines TRBV20-1 with TRBJ1-5; D may be TRBD1 (6 bases). The length of the CDR3 is 13 residues. V was clipped by 5 bases and J by 6 bases, with 14 bases between them. Germline V lookup: CDR1 DFQATT, CDR2 SNEGSKA (reference sequence). CDR3 residues: CSAGPGAVQPQHF. The CDR3, as DNA: TGCAGTGCTGGCCCGGGGGCCGTTCAGCCCCAGCATTTT.

The V and J genes are TRBV29-1 and TRBJ2-1; 7 bases fit TRBD2. J lost 6 bases, V lost 0 bases, and 5 bases had no gene match. The germline V gene has CDR1 SQVTM and CDR2 ANQGSEA. The CDR3 loop spans 14 amino acids. As DNA, the CDR3 is TGCAGCGTTGAAGAGCGGGAGCTTCCCAATGAGCAGTTCTTC. This codes for CSVEERELPNEQFF.

The rearrangement links TRBV10-2 to TRBJ1-1; 7 positions match TRBD1. Trimming took 4 bases from V and 8 from J; bases not matched to a gene: 4. CDR1 is WSHSY, CDR2 SAAADI, per germline. The CDR3 loop spans 12 amino acids. The CDR3 coding sequence is TGCGCCAGCAGTGGCCGGACAGGCGAAGCTTTCTTT. This codes for CASSGRTGEAFF.

Regarding this clonotype: A much larger clone sits a single nucleotide away, making a read error possible. J is TRBJ2-1 and V is TRBV5-5; no definite D call. Germline-derived CDR1 and CDR2 are SGHKS and YYEKEE (reference sequence). The CDR3 runs to 15 residues. CDR3 DNA: TGTGTCAGCAGCTTGCGGTTATTGGGGAACAATGAGCAGTTCTTC. This translates into CVSSLRLLGNNEQFF.

This rearrangement joins TRBV5-6 to TRBJ2-5; 7 positions match TRBD2. CDR3 size: 13 residues. CDR1 and CDR2 (germline): SGHDT, YYEEEE. The V and J ends lost 3 bases and 6 bases, in that order; junction bases with no gene match: 5. The CDR3 DNA follows: TGTGCCAGCAGCTGGGTAGCGGGTCAGACCCAGTACTTC. Amino acid sequence: CASSWVAGQTQYF.

CDR3 nucleotide sequence: TGTGCCAGCAGCTTAAGTGGGACCCACGAGAACACCATATATTTT. This codes for CASSLSGTHENTIYF. The V call is TRBV7-9, the J call TRBJ1-3; D possibly corresponds to TRBD1 (5 bases). This CDR3 is built from 15 residues. The V gene lost 2 bases and the J gene lost 7 bases, with 15 bases spanning the gap. CDR1 and CDR2 (germline): SEHNR, FQNEAQ (reference sequence).